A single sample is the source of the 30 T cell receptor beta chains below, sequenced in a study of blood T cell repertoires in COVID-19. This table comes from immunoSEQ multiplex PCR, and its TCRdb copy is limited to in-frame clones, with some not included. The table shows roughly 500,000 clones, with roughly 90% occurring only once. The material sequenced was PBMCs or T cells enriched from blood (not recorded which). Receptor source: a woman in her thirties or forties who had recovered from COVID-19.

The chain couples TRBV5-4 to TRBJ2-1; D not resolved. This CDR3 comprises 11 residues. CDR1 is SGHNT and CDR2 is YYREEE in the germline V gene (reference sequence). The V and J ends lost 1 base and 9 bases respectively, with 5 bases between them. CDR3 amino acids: CASSLSLEQFF. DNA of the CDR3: TGTGCCAGCAGCTTGTCTCTTGAGCAGTTCTTC.

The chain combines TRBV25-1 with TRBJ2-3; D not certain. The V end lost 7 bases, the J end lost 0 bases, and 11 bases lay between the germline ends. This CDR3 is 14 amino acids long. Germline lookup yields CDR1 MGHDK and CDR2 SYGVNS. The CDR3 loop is CASTPPYSTDTQYF. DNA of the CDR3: TGTGCCAGCACCCCCCCCTACAGCACAGATACGCAGTATTTT.

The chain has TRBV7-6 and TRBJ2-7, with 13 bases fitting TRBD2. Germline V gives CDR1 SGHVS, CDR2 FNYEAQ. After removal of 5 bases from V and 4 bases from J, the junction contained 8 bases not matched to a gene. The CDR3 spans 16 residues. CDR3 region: CASSPTSGRAGYEQYF. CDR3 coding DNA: TGTGCCAGCAGCCCCACTAGCGGGAGGGCCGGATACGAGCAGTACTTC. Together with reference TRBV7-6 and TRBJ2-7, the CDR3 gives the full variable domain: GAGVSQSPRYKVTKRGQDVALRCDPISGHVSLYWYRQALGQGPEFLTYFNYEAQQDKSGLPNDRFSAERPEGSISTLTIQRTEQRDSAMYRCASSPTSGRAGYEQYFGPGTRLTVT.

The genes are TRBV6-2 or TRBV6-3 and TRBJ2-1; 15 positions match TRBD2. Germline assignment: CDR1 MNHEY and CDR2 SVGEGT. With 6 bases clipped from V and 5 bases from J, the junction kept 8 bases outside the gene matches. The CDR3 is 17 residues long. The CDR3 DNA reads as TGTGCCAGCAGCCCCACCGGGACTAGCGGGAGGAACAATGAGCAGTTCTTC. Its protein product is CASSPTGTSGRNNEQFF.

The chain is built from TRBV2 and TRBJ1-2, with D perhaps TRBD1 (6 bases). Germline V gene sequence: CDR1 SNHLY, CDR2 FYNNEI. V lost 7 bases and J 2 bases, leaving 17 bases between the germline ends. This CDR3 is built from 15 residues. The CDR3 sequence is CASTGGAGLNYGYTF. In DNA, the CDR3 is TGTGCCAGCACGGGGGGCGCGGGGTTAAACTATGGCTACACCTTC.

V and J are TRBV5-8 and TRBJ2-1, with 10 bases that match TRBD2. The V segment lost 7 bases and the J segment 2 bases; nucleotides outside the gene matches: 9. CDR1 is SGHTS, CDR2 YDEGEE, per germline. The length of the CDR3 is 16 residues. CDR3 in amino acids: CASEKGLAFTYNEQFF. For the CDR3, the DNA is TGTGCCAGCGAAAAGGGACTAGCGTTTACCTACAATGAGCAGTTCTTC.

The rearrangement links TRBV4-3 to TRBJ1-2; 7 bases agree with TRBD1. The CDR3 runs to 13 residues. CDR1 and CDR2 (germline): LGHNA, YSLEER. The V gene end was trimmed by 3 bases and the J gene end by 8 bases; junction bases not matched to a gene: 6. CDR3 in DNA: TGCGCCAGCAGCCAGAGGGACAGTTGGGGCTACACCTTC. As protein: CASSQRDSWGYTF.

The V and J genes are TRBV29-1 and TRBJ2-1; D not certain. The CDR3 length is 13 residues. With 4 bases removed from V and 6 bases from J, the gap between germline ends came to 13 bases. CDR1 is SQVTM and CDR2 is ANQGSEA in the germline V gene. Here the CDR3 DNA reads TGCAGCGTTGTCGGCAGGTTCGGCAATGAGCAGTTCTTC. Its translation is CSVVGRFGNEQFF.

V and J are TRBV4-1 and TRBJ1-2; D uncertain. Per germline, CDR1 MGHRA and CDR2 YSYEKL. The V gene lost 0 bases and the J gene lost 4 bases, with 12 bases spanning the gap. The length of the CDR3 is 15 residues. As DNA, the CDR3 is TGCGCCAGCAGCCAAGAGGGTCCGGGAGGCTATGGCTACACCTTC. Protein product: CASSQEGPGGYGYTF.

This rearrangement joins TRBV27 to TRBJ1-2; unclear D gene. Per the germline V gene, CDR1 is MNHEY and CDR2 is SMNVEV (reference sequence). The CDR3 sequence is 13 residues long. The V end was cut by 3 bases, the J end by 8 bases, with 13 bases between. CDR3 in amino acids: CASSLGSSSGYTF. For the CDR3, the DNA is TGTGCCAGCAGTTTGGGCAGCTCTTCGGGCTACACCTTC.

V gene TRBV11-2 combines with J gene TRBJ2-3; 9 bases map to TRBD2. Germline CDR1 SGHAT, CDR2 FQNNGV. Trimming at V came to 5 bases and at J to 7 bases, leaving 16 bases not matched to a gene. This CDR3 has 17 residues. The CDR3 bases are TGTGCCAGCAGCCCCGGACTAGCGCCAAGGGGTAGGCATACGCAGTATTTT. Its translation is CASSPGLAPRGRHTQYF.

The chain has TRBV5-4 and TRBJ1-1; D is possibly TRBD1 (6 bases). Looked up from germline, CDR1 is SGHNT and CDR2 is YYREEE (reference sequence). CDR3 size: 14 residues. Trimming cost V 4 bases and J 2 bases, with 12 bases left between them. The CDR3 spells CASSPRQDNTEAFF. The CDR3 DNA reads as TGTGCCAGCAGCCCCCGACAGGATAACACTGAAGCTTTCTTT.

The CDR3 nucleotides are TGTGCCAGCTCACCAAGGGGGCTGAACACTGAAGCTTTCTTT. Amino acid sequence: CASSPRGLNTEAFF. The chain is built from TRBV18 and TRBJ1-1; 7 nucleotides line up with TRBD1. V lost 2 bases and J lost 0; bases outside the gene matches: 0. The CDR3 runs to 14 residues. Germline loops: CDR1 KGHSH, CDR2 LQKENI.

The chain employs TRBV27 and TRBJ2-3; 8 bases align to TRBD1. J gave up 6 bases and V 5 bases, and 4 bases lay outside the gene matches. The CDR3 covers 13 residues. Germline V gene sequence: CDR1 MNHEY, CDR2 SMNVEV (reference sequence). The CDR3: CASSDRGGDTQYF. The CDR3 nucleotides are TGTGCCAGCAGTGACAGGGGCGGGGATACGCAGTATTTT.

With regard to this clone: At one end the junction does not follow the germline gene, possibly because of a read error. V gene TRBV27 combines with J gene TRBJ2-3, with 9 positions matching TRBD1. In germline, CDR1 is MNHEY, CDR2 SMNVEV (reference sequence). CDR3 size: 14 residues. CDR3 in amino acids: CASSTTGGTDTQYF. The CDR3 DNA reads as TGTGCCAGCAGCACTACAGGGGGCACGGATACGCAGTATTTT.

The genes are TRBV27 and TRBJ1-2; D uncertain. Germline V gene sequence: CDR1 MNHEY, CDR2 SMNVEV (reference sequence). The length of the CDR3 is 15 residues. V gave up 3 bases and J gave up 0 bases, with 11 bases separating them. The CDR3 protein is CASSFAGATNYGYTF. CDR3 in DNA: TGTGCCAGCAGTTTTGCGGGTGCCACTAACTATGGCTACACCTTC.

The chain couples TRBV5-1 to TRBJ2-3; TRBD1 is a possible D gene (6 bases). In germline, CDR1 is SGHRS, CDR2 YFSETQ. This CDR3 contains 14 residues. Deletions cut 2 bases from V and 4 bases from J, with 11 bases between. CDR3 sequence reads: CASSFAQGPDTQYF. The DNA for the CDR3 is TGCGCCAGCAGCTTTGCACAGGGCCCAGATACGCAGTATTTT.

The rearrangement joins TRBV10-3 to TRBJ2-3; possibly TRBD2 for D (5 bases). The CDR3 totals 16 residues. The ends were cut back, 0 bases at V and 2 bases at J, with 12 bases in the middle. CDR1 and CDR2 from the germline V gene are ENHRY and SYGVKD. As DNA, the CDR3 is TGTGCCATCAGTGAGTCTCGGGGAGCCCCCACAGATACGCAGTATTTT. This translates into CAISESRGAPTDTQYF.

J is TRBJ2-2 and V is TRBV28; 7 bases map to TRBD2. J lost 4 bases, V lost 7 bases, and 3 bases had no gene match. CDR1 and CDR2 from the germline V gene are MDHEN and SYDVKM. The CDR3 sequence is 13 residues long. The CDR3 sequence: CASTASGTGELFF. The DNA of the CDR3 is TGTGCCAGCACGGCTAGCGGCACCGGGGAGCTGTTTTTT.

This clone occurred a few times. For the CDR3, the DNA is TGTGCCAGTACCAGGGGGCATGACACTGAAGCTTTCTTT. This sequence encodes CASTRGHDTEAFF. V and J are TRBV12-3 or TRBV12-4 and TRBJ1-1; TRBD1 agrees at 8 bases. The CDR3 loop spans 13 amino acids. Trimming at V came to 9 bases and at J to 3 bases, leaving 6 bases not matched to a gene.

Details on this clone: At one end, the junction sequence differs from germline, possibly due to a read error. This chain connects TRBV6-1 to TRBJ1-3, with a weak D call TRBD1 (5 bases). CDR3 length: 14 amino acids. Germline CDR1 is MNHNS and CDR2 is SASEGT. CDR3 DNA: TGTGCCAGCAGCGAAGACAGTTTTGGAAACACCATATATTTT. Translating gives CASSEDSFGNTIYF.

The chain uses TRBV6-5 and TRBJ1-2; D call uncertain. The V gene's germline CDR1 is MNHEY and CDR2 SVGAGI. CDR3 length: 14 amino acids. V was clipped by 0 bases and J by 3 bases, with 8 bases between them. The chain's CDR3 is CASSYSISYYGYTF. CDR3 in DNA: TGTGCCAGCAGTTACTCGATTAGCTACTATGGCTACACCTTC.

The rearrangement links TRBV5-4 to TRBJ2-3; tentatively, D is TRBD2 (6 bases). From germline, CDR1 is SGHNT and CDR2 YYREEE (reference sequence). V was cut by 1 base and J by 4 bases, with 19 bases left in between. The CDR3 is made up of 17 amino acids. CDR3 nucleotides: TGTGCCAGCAGCTTGAAGTTCGGGAGCCAACCCCCAGATACGCAGTATTTT. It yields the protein CASSLKFGSQPPDTQYF.

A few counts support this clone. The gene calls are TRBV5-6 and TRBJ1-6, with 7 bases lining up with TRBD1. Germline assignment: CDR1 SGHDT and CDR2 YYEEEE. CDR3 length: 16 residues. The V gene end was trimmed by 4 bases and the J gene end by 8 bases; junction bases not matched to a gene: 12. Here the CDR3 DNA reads TGTGCCAGCAGCACCCGACAGGGAAAATGGGATTCACCCCTCCACTTT. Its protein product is CASSTRQGKWDSPLHF.

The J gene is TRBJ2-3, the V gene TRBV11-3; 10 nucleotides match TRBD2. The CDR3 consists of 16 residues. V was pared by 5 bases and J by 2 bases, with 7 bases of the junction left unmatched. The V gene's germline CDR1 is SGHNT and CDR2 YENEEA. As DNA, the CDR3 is TGTGCCAGCAGCCCGACGGGACTAGCGATCACAGATACGCAGTATTTT. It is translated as CASSPTGLAITDTQYF.

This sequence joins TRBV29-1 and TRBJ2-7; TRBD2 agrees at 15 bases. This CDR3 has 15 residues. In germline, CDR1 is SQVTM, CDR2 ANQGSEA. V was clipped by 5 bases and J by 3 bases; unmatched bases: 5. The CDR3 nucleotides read TGCAGCGTTACCGGACTAGCGGGAGGGTTCTACGAGCAGTACTTC. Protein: CSVTGLAGGFYEQYF.

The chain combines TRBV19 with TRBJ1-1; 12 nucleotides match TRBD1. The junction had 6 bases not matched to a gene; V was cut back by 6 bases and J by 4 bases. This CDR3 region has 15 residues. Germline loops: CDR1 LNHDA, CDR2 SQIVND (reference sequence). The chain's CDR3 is CASRVGTGGFTEAFF. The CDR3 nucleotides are TGTGCCAGTAGGGTCGGGACAGGGGGCTTCACTGAAGCTTTCTTT. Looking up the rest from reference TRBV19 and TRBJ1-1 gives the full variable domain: DGGITQSPKYLFRKEGQNVTLSCEQNLNHDAMYWYRQDPGQGLRLIYYSQIVNDFQKGDIAEGYSVSREKKESFPLTVTSAQKNPTAFYLCASRVGTGGFTEAFFGQGTRLTVV.

CDR3 sequence: CASSAQRASTDTQYF. The CDR3 DNA reads TGTGCCAGCAGCGCCCAGCGGGCTAGCACAGATACGCAGTATTTT. The chain employs TRBV9 and TRBJ2-3; D perhaps matches TRBD2 (6 bases). Germline V lookup: CDR1 SGDLS, CDR2 YYNGEE. The CDR3 is 15 amino acids. V was trimmed by 3 bases and J by 0 bases, leaving 11 bases between them. Supplemented by reference TRBV9 and TRBJ2-3, the full variable domain reads DSGVTQTPKHLITATGQRVTLRCSPRSGDLSVYWYQQSLDQGLQFLIQYYNGEERAKGNILERFSAQQFPDLHSELNLSSLELGDSALYFCASSAQRASTDTQYFGPGTRLTVL.

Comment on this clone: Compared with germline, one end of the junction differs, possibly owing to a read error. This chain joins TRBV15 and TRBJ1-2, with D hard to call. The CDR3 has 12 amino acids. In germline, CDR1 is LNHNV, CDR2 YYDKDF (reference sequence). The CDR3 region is CATSGELHGYTF. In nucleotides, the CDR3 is TGTGCCACCAGCGGAGAACTCCATGGCTACACCTTC. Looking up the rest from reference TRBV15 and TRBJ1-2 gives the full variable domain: DAMVIQNPRYQVTQFGKPVTLSCSQTLNHNVMYWYQQKSSQAPKLLFHYYDKDFNNEADTPDNFQSRRPNTSFCFLDIRSPGLGDTAMYLCATSGELHGYTFGSGTRLTVV.

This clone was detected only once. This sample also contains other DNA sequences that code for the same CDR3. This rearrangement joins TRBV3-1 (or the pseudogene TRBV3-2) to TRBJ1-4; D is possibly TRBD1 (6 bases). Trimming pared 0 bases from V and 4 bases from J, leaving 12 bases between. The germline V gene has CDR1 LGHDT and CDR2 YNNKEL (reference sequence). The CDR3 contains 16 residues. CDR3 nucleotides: TGTGCCAGCAGCCAAGATAGGACAGACGATAATGAAAAACTGTTTTTT. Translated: CASSQDRTDDNEKLFF.